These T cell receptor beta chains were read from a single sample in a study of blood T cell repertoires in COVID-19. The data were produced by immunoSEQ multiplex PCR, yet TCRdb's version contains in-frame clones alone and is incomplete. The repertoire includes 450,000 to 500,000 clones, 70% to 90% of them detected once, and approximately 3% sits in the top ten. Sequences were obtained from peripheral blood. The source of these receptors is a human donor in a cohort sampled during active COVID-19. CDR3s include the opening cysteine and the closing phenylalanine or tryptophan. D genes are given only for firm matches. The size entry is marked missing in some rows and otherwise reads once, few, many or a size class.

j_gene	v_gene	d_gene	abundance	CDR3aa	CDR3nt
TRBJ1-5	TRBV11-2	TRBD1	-	CASSLRDSRSGGNQPQHF	TGTGCCAGCAGCTTAAGGGACAGTCGGTCGGGGGGCAATCAGCCCCAGCATTTT
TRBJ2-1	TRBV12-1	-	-	CASSSKRGTSGSSYNEQFF	TGTGCCAGCAGCTCAAAGCGAGGGACTAGCGGGAGTTCCTACAATGAGCAGTTCTTC
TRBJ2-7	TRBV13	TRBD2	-	CASSPRTSGPYEQYF	TGTGCCAGCAGCCCCCGGACTAGCGGGCCCTACGAGCAGTACTTC
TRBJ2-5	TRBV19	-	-	CASSIDSGEPETQYF	TGTGCCAGTAGTATAGATAGCGGAGAGCCGGAGACCCAGTACTTC
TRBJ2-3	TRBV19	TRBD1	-	CASSTGQAPTYTQYF	TGTGCCAGTAGTACTGGACAGGCACCCACATATACGCAGTATTTT
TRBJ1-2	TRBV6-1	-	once	CASSEQGSRYGYTF	TGTGCCAGCAGTGAACAGGGGTCTAGGTATGGCTACACCTTC
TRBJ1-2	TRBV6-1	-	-	CASSEADGTFYGYTF	TGTGCCAGCAGTGAAGCGGATGGGACATTCTATGGCTACACCTTC
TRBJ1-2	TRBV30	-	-	CAWSVRGRSYGYTF	TGTGCCTGGAGTGTACGGGGAAGGAGCTATGGCTACACCTTC
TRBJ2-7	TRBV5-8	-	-	CASSLVGVPSYEQYF	TGTGCCAGCAGCTTGGTAGGGGTCCCTTCCTACGAGCAGTACTTC
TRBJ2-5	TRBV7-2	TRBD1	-	CASSPADRRMETQYF	TGTGCCAGCAGCCCCGCGGACAGGAGGATGGAGACCCAGTACTTC
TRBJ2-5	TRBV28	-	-	CASSISSGETQYF	TGTGCCAGCAGTATTAGTTCAGGGGAGACCCAGTACTTC
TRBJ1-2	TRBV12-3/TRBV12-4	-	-	CASSPQGNGYTF	TGTGCCAGCAGTCCGCAGGGCAATGGCTACACCTTC
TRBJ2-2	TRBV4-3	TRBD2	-	CASSQDYAGLAGSVTRGELFF	TGCGCCAGCAGCCAAGATTATGCAGGACTAGCGGGCTCTGTTACCCGGGGCGAGCTGTTTTTT
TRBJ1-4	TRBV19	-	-	CASALAAITNEKLFF	TGTGCCAGTGCGCTGGCAGCGATAACTAATGAAAAACTGTTTTTT